This entry concerns a single TCR beta chain. Repertoires were generated with immunoSEQ multiplex PCR, while TCRdb's copy carries only in-frame clones and drops some. The sample lists about 350,000 clones; about nine tenths were seen once. The data derive from a study of blood T cell repertoires in COVID-19. The germline V gene has CDR1 MNHEY and CDR2 SMNVEV (reference sequence). This CDR3 comprises 15 residues. Trimming pared 5 bases from V and 3 bases from J, leaving 14 bases between. Individuals drawn from approximately 26 US areas were roughly 18 to 89 years old. Participants had their cohort set by participant-reported clinical history.

Input material: PBMCs or T cells enriched from blood (not recorded which). This chain uses TRBV27 with TRBJ2-1; possible D gene TRBD1, 6 bases. This TCR came from a woman aged 25 to 39 who had been exposed to COVID-19. The CDR3 is CASSADLGGYNEQFF. The CDR3 DNA reads as TGTGCCAGCAGTGCTGACTTAGGGGGCTACAATGAGCAGTTCTTC.